One and the same sample provided the 18 T cell receptor beta chains below, sequenced in a study of T-cell memory formation after mild COVID-19. MiXCR was run by TCRdb on the 5' RACE reads, yielding one entry per CDR3 protein. The sample has roughly 150,000 distinct CDR3 sequences, more than 13% seen once. The sequenced sample consisted of PBMCs or a T cell subset sorted from them (not recorded which). The receptors derive from an adult woman who had mild COVID-19 (a few samples of this study predate the infection). Cell type and time point are not known.

The V and J genes are TRBV6-1 and TRBJ1-6; D unclear. The V gene lost 3 bases and the J gene lost 7 bases, with 4 bases spanning the gap. The CDR3 loop spans 12 amino acids. Germline loops: CDR1 MNHNS, CDR2 SASEGT. This chain's CDR3 is CASSDWNSPLHF. The CDR3, as DNA: TGTGCCAGCAGTGACTGGAATTCACCCCTCCACTTT.

CDR3 loop: CATSEGLAGLSYNEQFF. Here the CDR3 DNA reads TGTGCCACCAGTGAAGGTCTTGCGGGACTCTCCTACAATGAGCAGTTCTTC. The V gene is TRBV24-1, the J gene TRBJ2-1, with a weak D call TRBD2 (6 bases). Trimming shortened V by 4 bases and J by 0 bases, and 15 bases separated the two germline ends. Germline V gives CDR1 KGHDR, CDR2 SFDVKD. The CDR3 has 17 amino acids.

The V call is TRBV10-3, the J call TRBJ2-7; D is perhaps TRBD2 (7 bases). V lost 6 bases and J lost 3, with 18 bases in between. CDR1 and CDR2 from the germline V gene are ENHRY and SYGVKD. CDR3 length: 15 amino acids. Written as DNA, the CDR3 is TGTGCCATCAGCGAACAGGGAGGGGTGGACTACGAGCAGTACTTC. Translated: CAISEQGGVDYEQYF.

The chain employs TRBV7-6 and TRBJ2-5, with 9 bases that match TRBD2. The V gene's germline CDR1 is SGHVS and CDR2 FNYEAQ. The ends lost 1 base at V and 4 bases at J; junction bases unmatched: 7. CDR3 length equals 16 residues. This CDR3 is CASSLGGGDPGETQYF. The CDR3 nucleotides read TGTGCCAGCAGCTTAGGCGGGGGGGACCCCGGAGAGACCCAGTACTTC.

The gene calls are TRBV5-1 and TRBJ2-1, with D maybe TRBD1 (5 bases). The CDR3 consists of 13 residues. Germline V CDR1 and CDR2: SGHRS, YFSETQ. V lost 0 bases to trimming and J lost 7 bases, with 8 bases between them. The CDR3 DNA sequence: TGCGCCAGCAGCTTGGAGGGGTGGAATGAGCAGTTCTTC. Amino acids: CASSLEGWNEQFF.

This clonotype has just one count. The chain recombines TRBV2 with TRBJ2-1; D is perhaps TRBD1 (6 bases). The germline V gene encodes CDR1 SNHLY and CDR2 FYNNEI. Between the trimmed V and J ends, which lost 5 bases and 0 bases, there was a span of 11 bases. The CDR3 loop spans 15 amino acids. The CDR3 region has the DNA TGTGCCAGCAGTACAACAGGGAGCTCCTACAATGAGCAGTTCTTC. Its translation: CASSTTGSSYNEQFF.

This clonotype was counted only a few times. The chain couples TRBV11-1 to TRBJ2-1; perhaps TRBD2 as D (6 bases). This CDR3 contains 13 residues. The germline V gene has CDR1 SGHAT and CDR2 FQDESV (reference sequence). V shed 8 bases and J shed 8 bases, with 16 bases lying between them. The CDR3 loop is CASRLRGTDEQFF. CDR3 in DNA: TGTGCCAGCCGCCTTCGCGGGACCGATGAGCAGTTCTTC.

The rearrangement uses TRBV11-3 and TRBJ2-1; D call uncertain. The CDR3 has 14 residues. In germline, CDR1 is SGHNT, CDR2 YENEEA. V was clipped by 5 bases and J by 3 bases, with 11 bases between them. The CDR3 reads CASSRWKNYNEQFF. CDR3 bases: TGTGCCAGCAGCCGGTGGAAGAACTACAATGAGCAGTTCTTC.

J is TRBJ1-5 and V is TRBV4-1; D is perhaps TRBD1 (5 bases). Germline CDR1 and CDR2: MGHRA and YSYEKL. The CDR3 spans 17 residues. V dropped 0 bases and J dropped 5 bases, with 17 bases sitting between them. The CDR3 nucleotides read TGCGCCAGCAGCCAAGAGCTCCGGGGACGGATCTATCAGCCCCAGCATTTT. Its protein is CASSQELRGRIYQPQHF.

This clonotype was seen only a few times. The chain couples TRBV24-1 to TRBJ2-1, with 7 nucleotides matching TRBD2. The V gene's germline CDR1 is KGHDR and CDR2 SFDVKD. The CDR3 runs to 18 residues. With V trimmed by 3 bases and J by 0 bases, 10 bases remained unmatched. DNA of the CDR3: TGTGCCACCAGTGATGTCCGACTAGCTGATAGCTCCTACAATGAGCAGTTCTTC. Its translation: CATSDVRLADSSYNEQFF.

This clonotype was recorded a few times. V is TRBV4-3 and J is TRBJ2-1, with 9 bases identical to TRBD2. Germline V gene lookup returns CDR1 LGHNA and CDR2 YSLEER. The CDR3 loop spans 15 amino acids. Unmatched junction bases numbered 7, after V lost 4 bases and J lost 6 bases. DNA for the CDR3: TGCGCCAGCAGCCTAGGGCTAGCGGGAACCAATGAGCAGTTCTTC. Amino acids: CASSLGLAGTNEQFF.

This chain links TRBV6-5 with TRBJ2-1; TRBD2 matches at 8 bases. Germline V gene lookup returns CDR1 MNHEY and CDR2 SVGAGI. This CDR3 comprises 15 residues. Germline trimming cut 5 bases from V and 3 bases from J; bases unmatched to any gene: 6. DNA for the CDR3: TGTGCCAGCAGTGGGACTAGAATCTTCTACAATGAGCAGTTCTTC. It codes for CASSGTRIFYNEQFF.

The V gene is TRBV20-1, the J gene TRBJ2-3, with TRBD2 identical over 9 bases. The ends lost 6 bases at V and 0 bases at J; junction bases unmatched: 16. Germline values: CDR1 DFQATT, CDR2 SNEGSKA (reference sequence). The CDR3 runs 18 residues. The CDR3 sequence is CSATGGSGRILSTDTQYF. CDR3 coding DNA: TGCAGTGCCACCGGTGGTAGCGGGAGAATTCTTAGCACAGATACGCAGTATTTT.

V is TRBV7-2 and J is TRBJ2-5; 10 positions agree with TRBD2. CDR1 is SGHTA, CDR2 FQGNSA, per germline. The CDR3 length is 16 residues. Germline trimming cut 6 bases from V and 2 bases from J; bases unmatched to any gene: 9. Written as DNA, the CDR3 is TGTGCCAGCAGTCCCCTTGGGGGACTAGCGCAAGAGACCCAGTACTTC. Translation gives CASSPLGGLAQETQYF.

The chain recombines TRBV11-3 with TRBJ2-1; D gene unclear. The CDR3 is 12 amino acids. The ends were cut back, 3 bases at V and 9 bases at J, with 9 bases in the middle. The germline V gene encodes CDR1 SGHNT and CDR2 YENEEA. The CDR3 DNA reads as TGTGCCAGCAGCTTCGTCGGCGGTGAGCAGTTCTTC. This sequence encodes CASSFVGGEQFF.

This rearrangement joins TRBV10-3 to TRBJ1-5; no clear D gene. This CDR3 comprises 21 residues. Germline assignment: CDR1 ENHRY and CDR2 SYGVKD. The V and J ends lost 1 base and 0 bases respectively, with 25 bases between them. CDR3 in amino acids: CAISEWGRIGIWAYSNQPQHF. The CDR3 coding sequence is TGTGCCATCAGTGAGTGGGGAAGGATCGGGATATGGGCATATAGCAATCAGCCCCAGCATTTT.

This clonotype was recorded a few times. The rearrangement uses TRBV7-2 and TRBJ2-1; D unclear. Germline CDR1 and CDR2: SGHTA and FQGNSA. The CDR3 totals 16 residues. V dropped 1 base and J dropped 0 bases, with 10 bases sitting between them. The CDR3 sequence is CASSLGSHSSYNEQFF. CDR3 coding DNA: TGTGCCAGCAGCTTAGGTTCCCATAGCTCCTACAATGAGCAGTTCTTC.

Concerning this clonotype: Compared with germline, one end of the junction differs, possibly owing to a read error. This chain connects TRBV12-3 or TRBV12-4 to TRBJ2-4; D tentatively reads TRBD1 or TRBD2 (6 bases each). The CDR3 length is 13 residues. DNA of the CDR3: TGTGCCAGCAGCTGGGGGGCCAGAAACATTCAGTACTTC. This codes for CASSWGARNIQYF.